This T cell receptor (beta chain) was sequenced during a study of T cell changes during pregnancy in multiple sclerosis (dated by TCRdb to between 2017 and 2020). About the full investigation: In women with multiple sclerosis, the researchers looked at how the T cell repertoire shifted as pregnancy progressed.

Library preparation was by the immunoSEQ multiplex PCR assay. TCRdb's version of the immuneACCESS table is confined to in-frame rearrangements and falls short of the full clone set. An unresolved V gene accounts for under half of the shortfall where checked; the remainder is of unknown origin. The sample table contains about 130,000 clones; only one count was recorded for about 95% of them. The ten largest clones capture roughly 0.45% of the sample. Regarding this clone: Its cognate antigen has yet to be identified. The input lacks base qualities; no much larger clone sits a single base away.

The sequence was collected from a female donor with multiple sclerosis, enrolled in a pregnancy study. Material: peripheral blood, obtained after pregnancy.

The nucleotide sequence is given as TGTGCCAGCAGCCCCGGACTAGCGGGAGCCTACGAGCAGTACTTC. Its coded protein is CASSPGLAGAYEQYF. Here the chain combines TRBV4-2 and TRBJ2-7; 13 central nucleotides agree with TRBD2. CDR1 and CDR2 are read off the germline V gene as LGHNA and YNFKEQ. V is cut back by 4 bases and J by 2 bases, with 2 bases in the junction unmatched. Including the terminal cysteine and phenylalanine, the CDR3 comprises 15 residues. The kept DNA is CDR3 alone, 45 bases in frame from the first base.